The sequence of this TCR beta chain was determined in a study of blood T cell repertoires in COVID-19. This table comes from immunoSEQ multiplex PCR, and its TCRdb copy is limited to in-frame clones, with some not included. The table includes 400,000 to 550,000 clones, around 89% detected once. This CDR3 has 17 amino acids. Germline V gene lookup returns CDR1 SGHDN and CDR2 FVKESK. V was pared by 1 base and J by 2 bases, with 7 bases of the junction left unmatched. Sequenced material: peripheral blood. The chain employs TRBV14 and TRBJ2-4, with 8 bases identical to TRBD2. The sequence came from a woman younger than 45 with acute or convalescent COVID-19. In DNA, the CDR3 is TGTGCCAGCAGCCAAGGAGTCGGGGGGGCATCCAAAAACATTCAGTACTTC. Translated: CASSQGVGGASKNIQYF.